The clone carrying this T cell receptor beta chain has ten or more counts. Its antigen remains unidentified. These data belong to a study of read filtering for tumor transcriptome and immune sequencing. Study as a whole: The cohort had about 16 men and around 15 women aged roughly 47 to 80, mean about 70 years. IR-seq gave about 4.05 to 11 million TCR reads per sample; RNA-seq gave about 80 to 1273.

The library was built from about 400 ng RNA with molecular barcoded adaptors for alpha/delta and beta/gamma chains. One entry per CDR3 protein, called by TCRdb with MiXCR from the reads. This sample has roughly 61,000 distinct CDR3 sequences; more than 9% occur once, and the top ten carry around 15%. The CDR3 runs 13 residues. Germline CDR1 and CDR2: SQVTM and ANQGSEA. V gave up 8 bases and J gave up 4 bases; unmatched junction bases: 8. Study-wide points: Correlation between methods rose after single-read clonotypes were removed.

The V and J genes are TRBV29-1 and TRBJ1-1; 9 bases match TRBD1. Sequenced: a population of CD138-negative cells sorted from bone marrow. This clonotype was obtained from a donor aged 40 or over with multiple myeloma. The CDR3 here is CSTGQGGGTEAFF. CDR3 nucleotide sequence: TGCAGCACGGGACAGGGAGGAGGCACTGAAGCTTTCTTT.